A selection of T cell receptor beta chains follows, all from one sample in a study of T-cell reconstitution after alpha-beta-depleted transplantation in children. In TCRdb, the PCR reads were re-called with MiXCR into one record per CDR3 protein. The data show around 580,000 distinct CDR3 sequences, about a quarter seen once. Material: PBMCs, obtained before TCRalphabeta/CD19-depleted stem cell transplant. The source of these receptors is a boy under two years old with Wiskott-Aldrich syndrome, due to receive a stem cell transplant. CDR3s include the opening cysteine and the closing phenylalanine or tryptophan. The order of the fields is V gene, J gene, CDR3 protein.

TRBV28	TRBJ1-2	CASSRQLYGYTF
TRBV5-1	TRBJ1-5	CASSPWGGSQPQHF
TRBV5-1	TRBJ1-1	CASSWTGVADTEAFF
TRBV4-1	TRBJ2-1	CASRHHKGTEQFF
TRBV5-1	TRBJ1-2	CASGGGKANYGYTF
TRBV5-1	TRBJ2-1	CASSLWIVTYNEQFF
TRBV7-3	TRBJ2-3	CASSLQQVKNTDTQYF
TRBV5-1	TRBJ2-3	CASSLEASSTQYF
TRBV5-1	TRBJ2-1	CASSWGLVNEQFF
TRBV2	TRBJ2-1	CASSATSGSRYEQFF
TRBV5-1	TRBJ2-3	CASSLVPDTFTDTQYF
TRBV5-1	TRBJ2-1	CASSLRDRDFGEQFF
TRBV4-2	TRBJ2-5	CASSQGGPKETQYF
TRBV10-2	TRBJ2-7	CASSESGRSYEQYF
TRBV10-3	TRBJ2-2	CAIRRGGTNTGELFF
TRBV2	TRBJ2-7	CASGKGTGAWVYEQYF
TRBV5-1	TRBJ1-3	CASSRTGAGNTIYF
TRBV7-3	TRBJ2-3	CASSLTLAEPGDTQYF
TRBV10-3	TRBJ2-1	CAISPYSSGSRYNEQFF
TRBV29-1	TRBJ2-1	CSCGRAVYNEQFF
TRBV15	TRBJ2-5	CATSRDAGPTGLETQYF